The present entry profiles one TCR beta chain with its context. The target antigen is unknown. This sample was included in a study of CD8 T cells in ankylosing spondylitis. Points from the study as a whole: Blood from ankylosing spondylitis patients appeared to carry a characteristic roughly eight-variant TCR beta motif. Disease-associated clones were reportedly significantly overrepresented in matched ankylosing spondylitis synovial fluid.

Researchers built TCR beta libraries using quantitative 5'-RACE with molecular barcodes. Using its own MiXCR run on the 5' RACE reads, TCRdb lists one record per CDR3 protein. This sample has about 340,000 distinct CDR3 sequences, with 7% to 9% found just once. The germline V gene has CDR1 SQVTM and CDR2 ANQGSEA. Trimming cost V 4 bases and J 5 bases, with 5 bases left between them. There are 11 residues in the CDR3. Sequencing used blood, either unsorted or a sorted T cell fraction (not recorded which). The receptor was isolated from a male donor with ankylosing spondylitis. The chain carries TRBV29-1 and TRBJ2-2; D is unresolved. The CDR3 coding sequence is TGCAGCGTTGCAGAGACCGGGGAGCTGTTTTTT. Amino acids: CSVAETGELFF.